This T cell receptor (beta chain) was identified during a study of blood T cell repertoires in COVID-19. Study-wide context: Collection of acute and convalescent COVID-19 samples took place in the United States, Italy and Spain.

This CDR3 spans 15 amino acids. Germline lookup yields CDR1 SEHNR and CDR2 FQNEAQ (reference sequence). The V gene lost 5 bases and the J gene lost 0 bases, with 11 bases spanning the gap. Original processing notes: For nucleated cells, counts were estimated from reference gene primer amplification. Assay used: immunoSEQ multiplex PCR; TCRdb lists only in-frame clones, some missing. Clone size and V and J calls were adopted from that table, with D and trimming inferred from the DNA. Counted here are around 300,000 clones, around nine tenths occurring once; the ten biggest clones make up more than 5%. This clone was picked up many times. Clinical history as reported by participants underpinned cohort assignment. Cohort 3 donors were reported recovered after two negative PCRs, clearance, or symptom resolution.

The sample was PBMCs or T cells enriched from blood (not recorded which). This sequence was found in a man between 25 and 39 years old who had recovered from COVID-19. The V gene is TRBV7-9, the J gene TRBJ1-5; weak D call: TRBD1 (5 bases). CDR3 region: CASSPRGDSNQPQHF. The DNA of the CDR3 is TGTGCCAGCAGCCCCCGGGGGGATAGCAATCAGCCCCAGCATTTT. Complete variable domain (other parts from reference TRBV7-9 and TRBJ1-5): DTGVSQNPRHKITKRGQNVTFRCDPISEHNRLYWYRQTLGQGPEFLTYFQNEAQLEKSRLLSDRFSAERPKGSFSTLEIQRTEQGDSAMYLCASSPRGDSNQPQHFGDGTRLSIL.